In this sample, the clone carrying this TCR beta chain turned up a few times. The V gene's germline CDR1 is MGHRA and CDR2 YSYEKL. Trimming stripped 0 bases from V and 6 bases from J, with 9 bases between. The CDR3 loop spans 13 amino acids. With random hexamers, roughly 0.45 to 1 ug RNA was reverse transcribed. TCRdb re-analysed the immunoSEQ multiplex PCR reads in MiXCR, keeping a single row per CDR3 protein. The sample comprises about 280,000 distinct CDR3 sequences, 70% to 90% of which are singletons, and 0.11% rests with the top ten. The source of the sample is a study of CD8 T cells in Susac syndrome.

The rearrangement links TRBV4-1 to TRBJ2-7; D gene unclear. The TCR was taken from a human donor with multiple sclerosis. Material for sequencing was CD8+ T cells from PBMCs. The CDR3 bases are TGCGCCAGCAGCCAAGATCTTGAACGCGAGCAGTACTTC. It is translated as CASSQDLEREQYF.